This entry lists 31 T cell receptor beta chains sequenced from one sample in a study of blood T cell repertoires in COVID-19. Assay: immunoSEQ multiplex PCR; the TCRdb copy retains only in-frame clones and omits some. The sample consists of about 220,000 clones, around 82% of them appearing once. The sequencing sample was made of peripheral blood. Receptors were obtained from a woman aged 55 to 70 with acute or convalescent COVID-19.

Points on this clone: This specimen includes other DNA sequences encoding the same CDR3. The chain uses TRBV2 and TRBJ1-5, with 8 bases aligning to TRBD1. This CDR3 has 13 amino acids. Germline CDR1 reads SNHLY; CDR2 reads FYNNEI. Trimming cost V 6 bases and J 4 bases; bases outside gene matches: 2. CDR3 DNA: TGTGCCAGCAGCGGACAGGGAAATCAGCCCCAGCATTTT. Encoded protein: CASSGQGNQPQHF. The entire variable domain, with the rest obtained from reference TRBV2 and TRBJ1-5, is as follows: EPEVTQTPSHQVTQMGQEVILRCVPISNHLYFYWYRQILGQKVEFLVSFYNNEISEKSEIFDDQFSVERPDGSNFTLKIRSTKLEDSAMYFCASSGQGNQPQHFGDGTRLSIL.

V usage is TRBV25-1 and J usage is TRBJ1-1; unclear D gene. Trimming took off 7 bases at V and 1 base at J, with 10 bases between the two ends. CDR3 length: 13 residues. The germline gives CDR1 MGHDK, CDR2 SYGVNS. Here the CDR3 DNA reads TGTGCCAGCAACTCCGCGGGGAACACTGAAGCTTTCTTT. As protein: CASNSAGNTEAFF.

This chain's CDR3 is CASSPAARRQETQYF. In DNA, the CDR3 is TGTGCCAGCAGCCCAGCGGCTAGGAGGCAAGAGACCCAGTACTTC. The chain has TRBV14 and TRBJ2-5; perhaps TRBD2 as D (5 bases). Germline V gene data show CDR1 as SGHDN and CDR2 as FVKESK. Trimming shortened V by 4 bases and J by 2 bases, and 14 bases separated the two germline ends. This CDR3 contains 15 residues.

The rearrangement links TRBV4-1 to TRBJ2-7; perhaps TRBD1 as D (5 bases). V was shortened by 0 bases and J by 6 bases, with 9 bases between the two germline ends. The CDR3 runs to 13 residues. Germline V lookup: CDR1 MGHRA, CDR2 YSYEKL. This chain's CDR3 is CASSQDRVGEQYF. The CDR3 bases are TGCGCCAGCAGCCAAGACAGGGTCGGCGAGCAGTACTTC.

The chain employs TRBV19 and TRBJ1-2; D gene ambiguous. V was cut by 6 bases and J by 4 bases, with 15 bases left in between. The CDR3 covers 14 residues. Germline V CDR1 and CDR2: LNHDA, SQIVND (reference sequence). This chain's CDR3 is CASRLMWNSYGYTF. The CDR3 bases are TGTGCCAGTAGACTAATGTGGAATAGCTATGGCTACACCTTC.

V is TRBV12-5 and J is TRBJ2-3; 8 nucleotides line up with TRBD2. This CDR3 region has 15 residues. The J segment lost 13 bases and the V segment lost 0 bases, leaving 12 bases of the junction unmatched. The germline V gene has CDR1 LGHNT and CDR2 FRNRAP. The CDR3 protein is CASGLVQAGAPTKYF. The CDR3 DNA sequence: TGTGCTAGTGGTTTGGTACAAGCGGGGGCCCCCACAAAGTATTTT.

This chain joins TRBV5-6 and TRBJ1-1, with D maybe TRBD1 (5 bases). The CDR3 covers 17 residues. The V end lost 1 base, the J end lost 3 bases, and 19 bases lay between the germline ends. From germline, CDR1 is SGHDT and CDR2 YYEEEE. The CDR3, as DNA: TGTGCCAGCAGCTTGAATTGGCGACAGACTTGGGACACTGAAGCTTTCTTT. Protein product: CASSLNWRQTWDTEAFF.

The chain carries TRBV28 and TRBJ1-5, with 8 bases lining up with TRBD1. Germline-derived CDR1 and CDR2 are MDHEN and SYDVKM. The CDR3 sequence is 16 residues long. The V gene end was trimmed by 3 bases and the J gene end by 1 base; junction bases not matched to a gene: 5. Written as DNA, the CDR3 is TGTGCCAGCAGTTTTGCAGGGGGCGGGAGCAATCAGCCCCAGCATTTT. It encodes CASSFAGGGSNQPQHF.

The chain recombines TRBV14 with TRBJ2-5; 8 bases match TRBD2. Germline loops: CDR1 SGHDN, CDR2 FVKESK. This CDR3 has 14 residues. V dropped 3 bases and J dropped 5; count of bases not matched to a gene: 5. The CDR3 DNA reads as TGTGCCAGCAGCCACCTCGGGGGGGCTGAGACCCAGTACTTC. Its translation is CASSHLGGAETQYF.

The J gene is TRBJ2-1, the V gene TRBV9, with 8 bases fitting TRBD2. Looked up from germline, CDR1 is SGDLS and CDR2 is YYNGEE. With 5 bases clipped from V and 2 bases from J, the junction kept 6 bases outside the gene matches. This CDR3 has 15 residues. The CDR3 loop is CASRGSGGTYNEQFF. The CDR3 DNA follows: TGTGCCAGCAGAGGAAGCGGGGGAACCTACAATGAGCAGTTCTTC. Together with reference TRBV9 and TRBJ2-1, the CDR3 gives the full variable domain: DSGVTQTPKHLITATGQRVTLRCSPRSGDLSVYWYQQSLDQGLQFLIQYYNGEERAKGNILERFSAQQFPDLHSELNLSSLELGDSALYFCASRGSGGTYNEQFFGPGTRLTVL.

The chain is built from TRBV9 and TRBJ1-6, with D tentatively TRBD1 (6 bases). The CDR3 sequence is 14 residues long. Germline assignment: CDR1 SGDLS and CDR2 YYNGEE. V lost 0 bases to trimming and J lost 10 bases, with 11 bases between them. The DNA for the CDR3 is TGTGCCAGCAGCGTAGGGCAGGGGTGGTCACCCCTCCACTTT. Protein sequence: CASSVGQGWSPLHF.

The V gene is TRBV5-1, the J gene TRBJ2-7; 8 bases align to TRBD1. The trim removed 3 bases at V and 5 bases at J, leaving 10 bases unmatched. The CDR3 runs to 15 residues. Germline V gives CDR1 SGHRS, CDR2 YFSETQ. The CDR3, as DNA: TGCGCCAGCAGCTACGGACAGGGTGGAGTGGACGAGCAGTACTTC. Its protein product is CASSYGQGGVDEQYF.

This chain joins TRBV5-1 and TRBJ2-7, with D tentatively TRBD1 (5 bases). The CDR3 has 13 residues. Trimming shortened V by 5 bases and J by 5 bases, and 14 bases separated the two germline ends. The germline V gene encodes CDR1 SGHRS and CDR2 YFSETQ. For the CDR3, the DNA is TGCGCCAGCAGTTTTAGGGGCTACCACGAGCAGTACTTC. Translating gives CASSFRGYHEQYF.

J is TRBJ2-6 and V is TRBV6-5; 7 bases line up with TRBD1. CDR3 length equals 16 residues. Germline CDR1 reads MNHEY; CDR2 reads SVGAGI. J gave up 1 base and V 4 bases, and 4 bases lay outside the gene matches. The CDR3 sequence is CASSWTGLSGANVLTF. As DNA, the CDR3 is TGTGCCAGCAGTTGGACAGGTCTTTCTGGGGCCAACGTCCTGACTTTC.

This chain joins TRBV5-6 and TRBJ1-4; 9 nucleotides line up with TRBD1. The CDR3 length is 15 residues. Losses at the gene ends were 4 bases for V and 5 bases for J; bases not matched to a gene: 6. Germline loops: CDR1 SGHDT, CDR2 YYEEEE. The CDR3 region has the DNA TGTGCCAGCAGCCTACGGGACAGGGCGAATGAAAAACTGTTTTTT. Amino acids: CASSLRDRANEKLFF.

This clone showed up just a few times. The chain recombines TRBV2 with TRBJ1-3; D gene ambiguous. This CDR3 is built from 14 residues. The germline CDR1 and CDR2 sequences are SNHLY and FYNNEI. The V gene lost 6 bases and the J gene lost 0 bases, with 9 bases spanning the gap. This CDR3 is CASSSDASGNTIYF. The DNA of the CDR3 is TGTGCCAGCAGCAGCGACGCCTCTGGAAACACCATATATTTT. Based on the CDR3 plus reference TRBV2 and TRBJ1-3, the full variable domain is EPEVTQTPSHQVTQMGQEVILRCVPISNHLYFYWYRQILGQKVEFLVSFYNNEISEKSEIFDDQFSVERPDGSNFTLKIRSTKLEDSAMYFCASSSDASGNTIYFGEGSWLTVV.

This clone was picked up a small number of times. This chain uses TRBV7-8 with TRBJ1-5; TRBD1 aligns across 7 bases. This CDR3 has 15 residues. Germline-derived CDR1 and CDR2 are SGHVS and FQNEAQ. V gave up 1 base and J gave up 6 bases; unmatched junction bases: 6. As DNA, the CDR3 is TGTGCCAGCAGCTTAGACAGGGGACCATCTCAGCCCCAGCATTTT. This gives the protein CASSLDRGPSQPQHF.

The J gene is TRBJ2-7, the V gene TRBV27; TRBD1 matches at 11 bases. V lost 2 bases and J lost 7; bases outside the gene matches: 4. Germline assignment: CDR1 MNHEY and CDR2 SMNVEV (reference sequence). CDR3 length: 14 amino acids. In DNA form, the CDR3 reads TGTGCCAGCAGTTTAGGGACAGGGGGATGGGAGCAGTACTTC. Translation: CASSLGTGGWEQYF.

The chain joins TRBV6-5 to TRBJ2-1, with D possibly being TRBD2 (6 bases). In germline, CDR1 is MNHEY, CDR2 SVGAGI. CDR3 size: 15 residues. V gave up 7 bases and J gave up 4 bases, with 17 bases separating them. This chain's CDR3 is CASTTRVRGYNEQFF. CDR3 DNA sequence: TGTGCCAGCACCACGAGGGTTCGGGGGTACAATGAGCAGTTCTTC.

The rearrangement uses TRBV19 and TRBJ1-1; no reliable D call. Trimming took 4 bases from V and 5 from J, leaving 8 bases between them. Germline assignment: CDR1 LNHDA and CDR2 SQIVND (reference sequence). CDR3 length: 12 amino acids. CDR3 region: CASSTPRTEAFF. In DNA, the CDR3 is TGTGCCAGTAGTACCCCTCGGACTGAAGCTTTCTTT.

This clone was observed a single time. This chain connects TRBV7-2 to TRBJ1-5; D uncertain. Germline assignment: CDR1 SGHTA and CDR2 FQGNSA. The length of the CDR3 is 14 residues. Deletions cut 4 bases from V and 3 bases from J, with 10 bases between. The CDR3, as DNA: TGTGCCAGCAGCTCCGGGAGCATCAATCAGCCCCAGCATTTT. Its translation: CASSSGSINQPQHF.

In DNA, the CDR3 is TGTGCCACCAGCAGGGACAGGGGAGTCAATTCACCCCTCCACTTT. It yields the protein CATSRDRGVNSPLHF. The rearrangement links TRBV15 to TRBJ1-6; 9 nucleotides match TRBD1. V lost 3 bases to trimming and J lost 7 bases; unmatched junction nucleotides: 4. Germline assignment: CDR1 LNHNV and CDR2 YYDKDF (reference sequence). The CDR3 loop spans 15 amino acids.

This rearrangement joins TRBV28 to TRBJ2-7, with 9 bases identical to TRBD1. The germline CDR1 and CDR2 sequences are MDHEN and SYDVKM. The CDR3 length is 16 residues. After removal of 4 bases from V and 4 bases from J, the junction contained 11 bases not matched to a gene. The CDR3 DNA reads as TGTGCCAGCAGTTCCGCCGGGACAGGGCATTTATACGAGCAGTACTTC. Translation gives CASSSAGTGHLYEQYF.

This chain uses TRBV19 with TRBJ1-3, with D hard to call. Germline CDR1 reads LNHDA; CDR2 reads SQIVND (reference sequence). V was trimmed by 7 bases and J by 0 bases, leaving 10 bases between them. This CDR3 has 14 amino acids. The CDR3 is CASTPRGSGNTIYF. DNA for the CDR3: TGTGCCAGTACTCCCCGGGGCTCTGGAAACACCATATATTTT.

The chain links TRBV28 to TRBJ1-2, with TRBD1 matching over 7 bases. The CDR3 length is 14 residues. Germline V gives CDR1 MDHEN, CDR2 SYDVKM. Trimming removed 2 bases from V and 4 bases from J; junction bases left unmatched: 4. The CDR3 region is CASSLDRVSYGYTF. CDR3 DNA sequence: TGTGCCAGCAGTTTAGACAGGGTTTCCTATGGCTACACCTTC.

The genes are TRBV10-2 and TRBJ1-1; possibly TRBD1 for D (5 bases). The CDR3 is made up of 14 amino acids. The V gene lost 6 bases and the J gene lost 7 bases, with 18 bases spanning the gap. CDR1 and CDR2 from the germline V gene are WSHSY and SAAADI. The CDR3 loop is CASSWGSVTGEAFF. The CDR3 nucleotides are TGCGCCAGCAGCTGGGGCAGTGTAACGGGTGAAGCTTTCTTT.

CDR3 nucleotides: TGTGCCAGCAGTCCCCGGACAGGGAATGGCTACACCTTC. This sequence encodes CASSPRTGNGYTF. The rearrangement joins TRBV12-3 or TRBV12-4 to TRBJ1-2; 8 bases agree with TRBD1. J lost 6 bases, V lost 5 bases, and 5 bases had no gene match. This CDR3 has 13 residues.

CDR3 residues: CASSVGLRDFF. The CDR3 nucleotides are TGTGCCAGCAGCGTCGGACTACGTGATTTCTTT. The chain combines TRBV7-9 with TRBJ1-1, with D uncertain. The ends were cut back, 5 bases at V and 13 bases at J, with 14 bases in the middle. Germline V gene data show CDR1 as SEHNR and CDR2 as FQNEAQ (reference sequence). The CDR3 consists of 11 residues. Using reference TRBV7-9 and TRBJ1-1 for the parts outside the CDR3, the full variable domain is DTGVSQNPRHKITKRGQNVTFRCDPISEHNRLYWYRQTLGQGPEFLTYFQNEAQLEKSRLLSDRFSAERPKGSFSTLEIQRTEQGDSAMYLCASSVGLRDFFGQGTRLTVV.

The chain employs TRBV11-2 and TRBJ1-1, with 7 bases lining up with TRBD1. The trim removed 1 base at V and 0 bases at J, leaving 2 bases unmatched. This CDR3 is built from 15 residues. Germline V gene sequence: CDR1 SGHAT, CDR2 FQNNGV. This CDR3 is CASSLGTGMNTEAFF. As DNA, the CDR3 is TGTGCCAGCAGCTTAGGGACAGGCATGAACACTGAAGCTTTCTTT.

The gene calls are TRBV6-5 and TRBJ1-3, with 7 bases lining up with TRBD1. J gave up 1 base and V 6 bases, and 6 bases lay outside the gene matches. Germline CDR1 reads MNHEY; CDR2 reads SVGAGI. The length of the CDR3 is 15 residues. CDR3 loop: CASRDQGVSGNTIYF. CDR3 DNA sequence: TGTGCCAGCAGAGACCAGGGGGTTTCTGGAAACACCATATATTTT.

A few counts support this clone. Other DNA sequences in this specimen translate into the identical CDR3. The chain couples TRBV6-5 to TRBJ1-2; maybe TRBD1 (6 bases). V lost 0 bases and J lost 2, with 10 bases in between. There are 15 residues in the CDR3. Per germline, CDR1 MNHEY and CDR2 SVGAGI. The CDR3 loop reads CASSYSGGANYGYTF. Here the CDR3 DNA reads TGTGCCAGCAGTTACTCAGGGGGGGCCAACTATGGCTACACCTTC.